A single sample is the source of the 18 T cell receptor beta chains below, sequenced in a study of blood T cell repertoires in COVID-19. The assay was immunoSEQ multiplex PCR, and TCRdb's table has in-frame clones only and misses some. This sample has about 94,000 clones, with around 74% found just once. Material: peripheral blood. These receptors came from a man between 70 and 80 years old with COVID-19, enrolled during active disease.

The DNA of the CDR3 is TGTGCCAGCACCCCCGGACATTACAATGAGCAGTTCTTC. Translation gives CASTPGHYNEQFF. V and J are TRBV28 and TRBJ2-1; D is perhaps TRBD1 (5 bases). Trimming removed 7 bases at V and 4 bases at J, with 11 bases between. Germline V gives CDR1 MDHEN, CDR2 SYDVKM. The CDR3 length is 13 residues.

This clone has ten or more counts. V is TRBV19 and J is TRBJ2-7, with a tentative D call TRBD2 (7 bases). Trimming pared 8 bases from V and 2 bases from J, leaving 10 bases between. The CDR3 sequence is 12 residues long. The germline CDR1 and CDR2 sequences are LNHDA and SQIVND (reference sequence). The CDR3 reads CASGGGPYEQYF. The CDR3, as DNA: TGTGCCAGTGGGGGGGGCCCCTACGAGCAGTACTTC. Supplemented by reference TRBV19 and TRBJ2-7, the full variable domain reads DGGITQSPKYLFRKEGQNVTLSCEQNLNHDAMYWYRQDPGQGLRLIYYSQIVNDFQKGDIAEGYSVSREKKESFPLTVTSAQKNPTAFYLCASGGGPYEQYFGPGTRLTVT.

The rearrangement uses TRBV24-1 and TRBJ2-1, with TRBD2 matching over 8 bases. Per the germline V gene, CDR1 is KGHDR and CDR2 is SFDVKD. The CDR3 runs 17 residues. With 5 bases clipped from V and 4 bases from J, the junction kept 12 bases outside the gene matches. DNA for the CDR3: TGTGCCACCAGTGGCGAAGGAAGCGGGAGTCGATACAATGAGCAGTTCTTC. Amino acid sequence: CATSGEGSGSRYNEQFF.

The chain couples TRBV29-1 to TRBJ2-3; TRBD2 aligns across 12 bases. The ends lost 2 bases at V and 1 base at J; junction bases unmatched: 4. The CDR3 is 16 residues long. Germline V lookup: CDR1 SQVTM, CDR2 ANQGSEA. The CDR3, as DNA: TGCAGCGTTGAAACTAGCGGGAGGCGAGGCACAGATACGCAGTATTTT. As protein: CSVETSGRRGTDTQYF.

The gene calls are TRBV7-2 and TRBJ2-1, with D perhaps matching TRBD2 (6 bases). Germline CDR1 and CDR2: SGHTA and FQGNSA. The ends were cut back, 2 bases at V and 3 bases at J, with 11 bases in the middle. The CDR3 is made up of 15 amino acids. The CDR3 DNA sequence: TGTGCCAGCAGCTTATCGGCTAGCGTCTACAATGAGCAGTTCTTC. As protein: CASSLSASVYNEQFF.

This CDR3 reads CASSQGGLRTEAFF. Written as DNA, the CDR3 is TGTGCCAGCAGCCAAGGGGGCTTAAGGACTGAAGCTTTCTTT. The rearrangement links TRBV3-1 (or the pseudogene TRBV3-2) to TRBJ1-1; tentative D call: TRBD1 (5 bases). This CDR3 is built from 14 residues. V gave up 1 base and J gave up 5 bases, with 11 bases separating them. Germline values: CDR1 LGHDT, CDR2 YNNKEL (reference sequence).

CDR3 in DNA: TGTGCCAGCAGCCTAACCGGGACTCCGTACGAGCAGTACTTC. Translated: CASSLTGTPYEQYF. The V gene is TRBV6-5, the J gene TRBJ2-7, with D possibly TRBD2 on 6 matching bases. CDR1 and CDR2 (germline): MNHEY, SVGAGI. The CDR3 contains 14 residues. Trimming pared 6 bases from V and 4 bases from J, leaving 16 bases between.

This chain links TRBV5-1 with TRBJ2-7, with 8 bases identical to TRBD1. V trimming: 0 bases; J trimming: 3 bases; junction bases outside the gene matches: 5. Germline V CDR1 and CDR2: SGHRS, YFSETQ. CDR3 length: 15 amino acids. Written as DNA, the CDR3 is TGCGCCAGCAGCTTGGGGCAGGGGGCTATCTACGAGCAGTACTTC. Protein: CASSLGQGAIYEQYF.

The chain employs TRBV5-1 and TRBJ1-1, with 9 bases aligning to TRBD1. The CDR3 is made up of 13 amino acids. CDR1 and CDR2 from the germline V gene are SGHRS and YFSETQ. Germline trimming cut 2 bases from V and 8 bases from J; bases unmatched to any gene: 4. DNA of the CDR3: TGCGCCAGCAGCTTAAAAGGACAGGGGGAAGCTTTCTTT. Amino acids: CASSLKGQGEAFF.

The rearrangement uses TRBV7-9 and TRBJ2-7; 12 bases are a match to TRBD2. CDR1 is SEHNR and CDR2 is FQNEAQ in the germline V gene (reference sequence). The CDR3 covers 17 residues. V dropped 1 base and J dropped 7; count of bases not matched to a gene: 11. The CDR3, as DNA: TGTGCCAGCAGCTTAGGCCTAGCGGGAGGGCCCTCGGTGGAGCAGTACTTC. As protein: CASSLGLAGGPSVEQYF.

The chain couples TRBV6-2 or TRBV6-3 to TRBJ2-7, with 9 bases matching TRBD2. There are 15 residues in the CDR3. V lost 2 bases and J lost 5; bases outside the gene matches: 7. The germline V gene encodes CDR1 MNHEY and CDR2 SVGEGT. The CDR3 DNA reads as TGTGCCAGCAGTTACCTTAGCGGGAGTAACAACGAGCAGTACTTC. Translated, it gives CASSYLSGSNNEQYF.

A few counts support this clone. The chain is built from TRBV25-1 and TRBJ1-5, with 8 bases lining up with TRBD1. The trim removed 2 bases at V and 9 bases at J, leaving 6 bases unmatched. Germline-derived CDR1 and CDR2 are MGHDK and SYGVNS. The CDR3 loop spans 14 amino acids. CDR3 residues: CASSERQGTRPQHF. Here the CDR3 DNA reads TGTGCCAGCAGTGAAAGACAGGGGACGCGGCCCCAGCATTTT.

The V and J genes are TRBV20-1 and TRBJ2-7, with D perhaps matching TRBD1 (5 bases). Germline-derived CDR1 and CDR2 are DFQATT and SNEGSKA (reference sequence). The CDR3 consists of 11 residues. The V and J ends lost 1 base and 4 bases respectively, with 5 bases between them. The chain's CDR3 is CSARGQYEQYF. CDR3 DNA: TGCAGTGCTAGAGGACAGTACGAGCAGTACTTC.

The chain is built from TRBV18 and TRBJ2-1; 11 positions agree with TRBD2. Germline loops: CDR1 KGHSH, CDR2 LQKENI. The CDR3 has 16 residues. With 3 bases clipped from V and 4 bases from J, the junction kept 5 bases outside the gene matches. CDR3 DNA: TGTGCCAGCTCACCCCCGGGACTAGCGGAGTACAATGAGCAGTTCTTC. Protein product: CASSPPGLAEYNEQFF.

V usage is TRBV7-8 and J usage is TRBJ2-5; 9 positions match TRBD1. With V trimmed by 8 bases and J by 3 bases, 7 bases remained unmatched. CDR3 length: 14 residues. Germline V gene sequence: CDR1 SGHVS, CDR2 FQNEAQ. The CDR3 bases are TGTGCCAGCGGGCGGGACAGGGTAAAAGAGACCCAGTACTTC. It is translated as CASGRDRVKETQYF. Combining the CDR3 with reference TRBV7-8 and TRBJ2-5 gives the whole variable domain GAGVSQSPRYKVAKRGQDVALRCDPISGHVSLFWYQQALGQGPEFLTYFQNEAQLDKSGLPSDRFFAERPEGSVSTLKIQRTQQEDSAVYLCASGRDRVKETQYFGPGTRLLVL.

V gene TRBV10-2 combines with J gene TRBJ2-3; 12 positions agree with TRBD2. The germline CDR1 and CDR2 sequences are WSHSY and SAAADI. Trimming at V came to 2 bases and at J to 1 base, leaving 16 bases not matched to a gene. The CDR3 runs 21 residues. CDR3 sequence reads: CASSERGDVLSSGRGTDTQYF. CDR3 DNA sequence: TGCGCCAGCAGTGAGAGGGGGGACGTACTGTCTAGCGGGAGGGGCACAGATACGCAGTATTTT.

Remarks on this clone: A junction boundary mismatches the germline segment, possibly from a read error. V usage is TRBV7-7 and J usage is TRBJ1-5, with D possibly being TRBD1 (5 bases). The CDR3 has 15 residues. CDR1 is SSHAT, CDR2 FNYEAQ, per germline (reference sequence). CDR3 bases: TGTGCTAGCAGCACGGGGGTGGGGGGGTTACAGCCCCAGCATTTT. This encodes CASSTGVGGLQPQHF.

This chain joins TRBV12-2 and TRBJ1-1; the table gives TRBD1 as D, unverified against the DNA. TRBV12-2 corresponds to a pseudogene. The CDR3 runs to 18 residues. CDR3 region: CASRLGGQGQRRNTEAFF. As DNA, the CDR3 is TGTGCAAGTCGCTTAGGAGGGCAGGGACAGAGGAGGAACACTGAAGCTTTCTTT.